This T cell receptor beta chain was identified in a study of blood T cells in healthy people across ages. General study points: Both naive CD4+ cell counts and diversity were greater in long-lived donors than in aged donors.

Next came a second PCR, run for about 7 to 12 cycles, which used a sample-barcoded 5' primer along with a J-beta primer mix. Researchers report that a template-switch adaptor with 12 random nucleotides tagged each cDNA molecule. No fewer than 2.5 million CDR3-containing paired-end reads came from each sample. TCRdb fed the 5' RACE reads into MiXCR, producing one record per CDR3 protein. Counted here are a few hundred thousand distinct CDR3 sequences, 25% to 30% occurring once; the ten biggest clones make up about a fifth. About this clonotype: Its antigen is undetermined.

Germline assignment: CDR1 SGHRS and CDR2 YFSETQ. Trimming pared 2 bases from V and 3 bases from J, leaving 11 bases between. CDR3 length: 14 residues. Sequenced sample: blood. This clonotype was obtained from a woman in her 70s in good health. This sequence joins TRBV5-1 and TRBJ1-1; a weak D match, TRBD1 (5 bases). The CDR3: CASSFKGADTEAFF. The CDR3, as DNA: TGCGCCAGCAGCTTCAAAGGGGCTGACACTGAAGCTTTCTTT.